This TCR beta chain was documented in a study of blood T cells in healthy people across ages. Findings and caveats of the study: Older age coincided with a roughly linear decline in TCR beta diversity per million T cells. Donor CMV status was unknown, possibly confounding expanded clonotype changes.

It was with a sample-barcoded 5' primer and a J-beta primer mix that a second PCR of roughly 6 to 12 cycles was run. Carrying 12 random nucleotides, a template-switch adaptor labeled each individual cDNA molecule. TCRdb analysed the 5' RACE reads with MiXCR anew, one entry per CDR3 protein. The sample includes under 1,000,000 distinct CDR3 sequences, 35% to 40% of them seen just once. This clonotype was seen once. Its antigen is unidentified. Healthy Caucasians from Russia aged about 6 to 90 served as donors. Sample: blood. This TCR was recovered from a man between 18 and 29 years old in good health.

CDR3 coding DNA: TGTGCCAGCAGCGCCCGCCGGGACTCGAAGGGGGATACGCAGTATTTT. It translates to CASSARRDSKGDTQYF. J is TRBJ2-3 and V is TRBV9, with D perhaps TRBD2 (6 bases). Germline CDR1 reads SGDLS; CDR2 reads YYNGEE. V gave up 3 bases and J gave up 6 bases, with 20 bases separating them. The CDR3 has 16 amino acids.